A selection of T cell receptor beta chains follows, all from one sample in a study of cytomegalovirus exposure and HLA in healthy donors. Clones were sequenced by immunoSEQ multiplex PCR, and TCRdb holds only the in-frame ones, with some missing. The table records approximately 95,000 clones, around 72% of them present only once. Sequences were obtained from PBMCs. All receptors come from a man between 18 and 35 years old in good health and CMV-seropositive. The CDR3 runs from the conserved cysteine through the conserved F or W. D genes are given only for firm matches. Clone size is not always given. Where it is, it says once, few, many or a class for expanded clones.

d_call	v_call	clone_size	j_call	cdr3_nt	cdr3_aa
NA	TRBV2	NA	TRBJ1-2	TGTGCCAGCAGTGAACGGTATGGCTACACCTTC	CASSERYGYTF
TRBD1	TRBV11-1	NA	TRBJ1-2	TGTGCCAGCAGCCCGACGAGGACAGGGGGCTATGGCTACACCTTC	CASSPTRTGGYGYTF
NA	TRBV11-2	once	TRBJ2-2	TGTGCCAGCAGCCCCGGACAGACGAACACCGGGGAGCTGTTTTTT	CASSPGQTNTGELFF
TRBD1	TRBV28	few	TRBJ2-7	TGTGCCAGCAGAGAACCGGGACAGGGCAACGAGCAGTACTTC	CASREPGQGNEQYF
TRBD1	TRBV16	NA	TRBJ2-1	TGTGCCAGCAGCCAACGCTCAGGGACAGGAAACTACAATGAGCAGTTCTTC	CASSQRSGTGNYNEQFF
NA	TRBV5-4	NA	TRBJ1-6	TGTGCCAGCAGCCCCTTAAGGGGAACTAATTCACCCCTCCACTTT	CASSPLRGTNSPLHF
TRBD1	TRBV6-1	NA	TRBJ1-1	TGTGCCAGCATTGCAACAGGGGAATTAGGAGCTTTCTTT	CASIATGELGAFF
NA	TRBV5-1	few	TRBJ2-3	TGCGCCAGCAGCTTGGACTTCCGAGATACGCAGTATTTT	CASSLDFRDTQYF
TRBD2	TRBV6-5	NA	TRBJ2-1	TGTGCCAGCAGTTATTCGGGGGGGCCCTTTCATGAGCAGTTCTTC	CASSYSGGPFHEQFF
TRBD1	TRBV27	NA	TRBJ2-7	TGTGCCAGCATGGGGACAGCTACCTACGAGCAGTACTTC	CASMGTATYEQYF
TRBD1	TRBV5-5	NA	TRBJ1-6	TGTGCCAGCAGCTTGTCTCCGGACAGGGATTCACCCCTCCACTTT	CASSLSPDRDSPLHF
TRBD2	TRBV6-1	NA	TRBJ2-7	TGTGCCAGCAGTGGTCTCCCCGGGACTAGCGGTTCCTACGAGCAGTACTTC	CASSGLPGTSGSYEQYF
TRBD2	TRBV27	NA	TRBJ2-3	TGTGCCAGCAGTTTACAACGACTAGCGGCCATCACAGATACGCAGTATTTT	CASSLQRLAAITDTQYF
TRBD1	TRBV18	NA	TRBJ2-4	TGTGCCAGCTCACGGGAAGGGGGCGTGGTGGAGTCCCCCCAGCAGTACTTC	CASSREGGVVESPQQYF
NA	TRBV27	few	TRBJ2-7	TGTGCCAGCAGTGACAGACAGACGGCCTACGAGCAGTACTTC	CASSDRQTAYEQYF
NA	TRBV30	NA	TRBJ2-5	TGTGCCTGGAGTCGGGGTAAGGGTGAGACCCAGTACTTC	CAWSRGKGETQYF
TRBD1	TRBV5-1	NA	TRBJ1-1	TGCGCCAGCAGCGGGACAGTATCGAACACTGAAGCTTTCTTT	CASSGTVSNTEAFF
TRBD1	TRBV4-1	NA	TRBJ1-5	TGCGCCAGCAGCCCCGAGACAGGGCCCAATCAGCCCCAGCATTTT	CASSPETGPNQPQHF
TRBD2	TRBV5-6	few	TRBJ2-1	TGTGCCAGCAGCTCCGGGACTAGCGGGGAGCAGTTCTTC	CASSSGTSGEQFF
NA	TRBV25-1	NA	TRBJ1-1	TGTGCCAGCAGTGTACGAATCGGGGTTGAGACTGAAGCTTTCTTT	CASSVRIGVETEAFF
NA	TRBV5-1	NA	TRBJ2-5	TGCGCCAGCAGCTTGGAACGGCAAGAGACCCAGTACTTC	CASSLERQETQYF
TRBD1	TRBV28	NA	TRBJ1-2	TGTGCCAGCAGCCTGGACAGGGGGCTGGTCTACACCTTC	CASSLDRGLVYTF
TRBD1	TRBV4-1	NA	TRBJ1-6	TGCGCCAGCAGCCAAGTTCGGGGACAGGGGAATTCACCCCTCCACTTT	CASSQVRGQGNSPLHF
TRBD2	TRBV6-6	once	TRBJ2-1	TGTGCCAGCAGTTACGAGCGGGGAAGTGAGCAGTTCTTC	CASSYERGSEQFF
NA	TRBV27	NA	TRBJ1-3	TGTGCCAGCAGTTCCAGAATCTCTGGAAACACCATATATTTT	CASSSRISGNTIYF
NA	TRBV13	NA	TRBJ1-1	TGTGCCAGCAGCCCCTATAAGAGCACTGAAGCTTTCTTT	CASSPYKSTEAFF
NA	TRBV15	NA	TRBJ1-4	TGTGCCACCAGCAGAGCGGTCTCAACTAATGAAAAACTGTTTTTT	CATSRAVSTNEKLFF
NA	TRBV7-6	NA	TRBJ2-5	TGTGCCAGCAGCCCGCCCGTGGGACACCTCGAAGAGACCCAGTACTTC	CASSPPVGHLEETQYF